Reported below is one T cell receptor (beta chain). Its cognate antigen is unknown. A single base separates this from a much larger clone, so it may be a read error. Combining a sample-barcoded 5' primer with a J-beta primer mix, a second PCR ran for 7 to 11 cycles. TCRdb independently ran MiXCR on the 5' RACE reads; one entry per CDR3 protein. The table lists about 2 million distinct CDR3 sequences, 40% to 55% of them singletons. CDR3 length: 11 residues. Germline V lookup: CDR1 SEHNR, CDR2 FQNEAQ (reference sequence). V gave up 5 bases and J gave up 6 bases, with 7 bases separating them. This entry is derived from a study of blood T cells in healthy people across ages. Findings and caveats of the study: Naive CD4+ cells and diversity were both higher in long-lived donors than in aged donors.

Sequenced input: blood. The rearrangement uses TRBV7-9 and TRBJ1-2; D ambiguous. The sequence derives from a woman aged 40-49 years in good health. CDR3 in amino acids: CASSQRDGYTF. Here the CDR3 DNA reads TGTGCCAGCAGCCAAAGAGATGGCTACACCTTC.